The sequence of this TCR beta chain was determined in a study of CD4 T cells in relation to SARS-CoV-2 and coronaviruses. At the level of the study: After roughly ten days of antigen culture, PBMC TCR beta CDR3s were sequenced. Study-wide results and limits: SARS-CoV-2-driven expansion was significantly weaker in crossreactive than monoreactive clones.

Of note for this clone: Its antigen remains unknown.

The CDR3 consists of 15 residues. Germline V gene sequence: CDR1 MGHDK, CDR2 SYGVNS. Trimming removed 8 bases from V and 0 bases from J, with 15 bases in between. The unexposed donors gave CD4+ T cells in about 2010-2019, prior to COVID-19. The cells were cultured for around ten days before CD4+ T cells were isolated. Cells permitting, SARS-CoV-2 S/N and four cold-coronavirus spikes were tested on unexposed-donor CD4+ T cells. Sequencing used immunoSEQ multiplex PCR; TCRdb keeps in-frame clones, though not all of them. The sample holds tens of thousands of clones, nearly 80% seen once. The rearrangement uses TRBV25-1 and TRBJ2-3; a weak D match, TRBD1 (5 bases). The clonotype comes from a human donor in good health. The specimen sequenced was CD4+ T cells from PBMCs, cultured in vitro. CDR3 bases: TGTGCCAGCTTGGGGCGGCTCGCTAGCACAGATACGCAGTATTTT. Translating gives CASLGRLASTDTQYF.